One sample yielded the 24 T cell receptor beta chains listed below, sequenced in a study of blood T cells in healthy people across ages (dated by TCRdb to about 2015). Receptor amplification or capture employed 5' RACE. Sequencing was performed on an Illumina HiSeq 2500. The second PCR ran for about 6 to 12 cycles and used a J-beta primer mix along with a sample-barcoded 5' primer. TCRdb ran its own pipeline on the public reads, namely fastp trimming at Q25 and MiXCR clone calling, and kept in-frame beta chains. Rows with one shared CDR3 protein collapse into an entry with the most common genes and DNA. The sample table contains roughly 1,500,000 distinct CDR3 sequences; only one count was recorded for 30% to 35% of them. The ten largest clones represent about 11% of the sample. The sample consisted of blood. The receptors derive from a woman aged 25 to 39 in good health.

The chain employs TRBV12-3 or TRBV12-4 and TRBJ1-2, with unresolved D. There are 12 residues in the CDR3. V dropped 3 bases and J dropped 5 bases, with 7 bases sitting between them. The CDR3 sequence: CASSFYRYGYTF. The CDR3 DNA is TGTGCCAGCAGTTTCTACCGATATGGCTACACCTTC.

This clonotype showed up many times. J is TRBJ1-2 and V is TRBV7-3, with a possible D match to TRBD1 (6 bases). The CDR3 runs 15 residues. In germline, CDR1 is SGHTA, CDR2 FQGTGA. Deletions cut 5 bases from V and 0 bases from J, with 13 bases between. The chain's CDR3 is CASSLRRTANYGYTF. The CDR3 DNA reads as TGTGCCAGCAGCCTCCGTCGGACAGCTAACTATGGCTACACCTTC. Full variable domain (missing parts from reference TRBV7-3 and TRBJ1-2): GAGVSQTPSNKVTEKGKYVELRCDPISGHTALYWYRQSLGQGPEFLIYFQGTGAADDSGLPNDRFFAVRPEGSVSTLKIQRTERGDSAVYLCASSLRRTANYGYTFGSGTRLTVV.

The rearrangement joins TRBV20-1 to TRBJ2-2; weak D call: TRBD2 (7 bases). The length of the CDR3 is 16 residues. V was cut by 3 bases and J by 2 bases, with 16 bases left in between. Germline lookup yields CDR1 DFQATT and CDR2 SNEGSKA (reference sequence). The DNA for the CDR3 is TGCAGTGCTAGCGGGCGGGGGCGAGTAAACACCGGGGAGCTGTTTTTT. It is translated as CSASGRGRVNTGELFF.

The J gene is TRBJ2-7, the V gene TRBV3-1; 8 bases agree with TRBD2. Trimming at V came to 5 bases and at J to 4 bases, leaving 7 bases not matched to a gene. The CDR3 extends over 14 amino acids. Per the germline V gene, CDR1 is LGHDT and CDR2 is YNNKEL (reference sequence). The CDR3 DNA follows: TGTGCCAGCAGCGCACCGACTAGCGAATACGAGCAGTACTTC. Protein: CASSAPTSEYEQYF.

The chain couples TRBV20-1 to TRBJ2-1, with a weak D call TRBD1 (5 bases). V lost 3 bases and J lost 4, with 19 bases in between. The germline V gene has CDR1 DFQATT and CDR2 SNEGSKA (reference sequence). The CDR3 loop spans 16 amino acids. DNA for the CDR3: TGCAGTGCTAGCGATTTCGTGGGGCGAATATACAATGAGCAGTTCTTC. Translated: CSASDFVGRIYNEQFF.

This chain joins TRBV27 and TRBJ2-7; 7 bases fit TRBD1. Trimming took 5 bases from V and 1 from J; bases not matched to a gene: 8. Germline CDR1 reads MNHEY; CDR2 reads SMNVEV (reference sequence). The CDR3 extends over 15 amino acids. The CDR3 protein is CASSPHRDSSYEQYF. The CDR3 DNA reads TGTGCCAGCAGTCCCCACCGGGACAGTTCCTACGAGCAGTACTTC.

This chain uses TRBV7-9 with TRBJ1-1; D uncertain. V was shortened by 1 base and J by 4 bases, with 13 bases between the two germline ends. The CDR3 is 15 residues long. CDR1 is SEHNR and CDR2 is FQNEAQ in the germline V gene (reference sequence). Here the CDR3 DNA reads TGTGCCAGCAGCTTAGATTCCGTATCTGGCACTGAAGCTTTCTTT. It yields the protein CASSLDSVSGTEAFF.

This clonotype has just a few counts. The chain recombines TRBV6-5 with TRBJ2-5; 7 nucleotides line up with TRBD2. Germline loops: CDR1 MNHEY, CDR2 SVGAGI. The J segment lost 2 bases and the V segment lost 2 bases, leaving 5 bases of the junction unmatched. The CDR3 is made up of 15 amino acids. CDR3 loop: CASSYTGLGQETQYF. The CDR3 nucleotides read TGTGCCAGCAGTTACACCGGACTAGGACAAGAGACCCAGTACTTC.

This clonotype was observed a handful of times. This chain links TRBV10-3 with TRBJ2-3, with 8 nucleotides matching TRBD2. Germline lookup yields CDR1 ENHRY and CDR2 SYGVKD. The J segment lost 3 bases and the V segment lost 3 bases, leaving 2 bases of the junction unmatched. This CDR3 comprises 14 residues. The CDR3 sequence is CAISDGGVTDTQYF. CDR3 nucleotide sequence: TGTGCCATCAGTGACGGGGGGGTTACAGATACGCAGTATTTT.

This clonotype was detected only a few times. It may be a read error: a sequence one base away is much more abundant. The chain couples TRBV28 to TRBJ1-2, with no clear D. The CDR3 consists of 14 residues. Germline CDR1 is MDHEN and CDR2 is SYDVKM. In nucleotides, the CDR3 is TGTGCCAGCAGTTTATTCGGCGGAAACTATGGCTGCACCTTC. It encodes CASSLFGGNYGCTF.

Details on this clonotype: One end of the junction varies from germline; a read error may be responsible. The chain joins TRBV7-9 to TRBJ1-2; tentative D call: TRBD1 (6 bases). Germline CDR1 SEHNR, CDR2 FQNEAQ (reference sequence). The CDR3 consists of 15 residues. Here the CDR3 reads CTSSLGGAEAHGYTF. The CDR3 DNA reads as TGTACCAGCAGCTTAGGGGGGGCAGAAGCACATGGCTACACCTTC. Supplemented by reference TRBV7-9 and TRBJ1-2, the full variable domain reads DTGVSQNPRHKITKRGQNVTFRCDPISEHNRLYWYRQTLGQGPEFLTYFQNEAQLEKSRLLSDRFSAERPKGSFSTLEIQRTEQGDSAMYLCTSSLGGAEAHGYTFGSGTRLTVV.

The DNA for the CDR3 is TGCAGTGCTCTTGACAGGGTCCCCTACGAGCAGTACTTC. Amino acid sequence: CSALDRVPYEQYF. The chain carries TRBV20-1 and TRBJ2-7, with 7 nucleotides matching TRBD1. The CDR3 totals 13 residues. Trimming at V came to 5 bases and at J to 2 bases, leaving 6 bases not matched to a gene. Germline loops: CDR1 DFQATT, CDR2 SNEGSKA (reference sequence).

The V call is TRBV28, the J call TRBJ2-3, with D unresolved. CDR1 is MDHEN, CDR2 SYDVKM, per germline. V was shortened by 5 bases and J by 2 bases, with 11 bases between the two germline ends. CDR3 size: 14 residues. DNA for the CDR3: TGTGCCAGCAGTGTCCAGACGACCACAGATACGCAGTATTTT. It encodes CASSVQTTTDTQYF.

In its sample, this clonotype was seen a few times. The CDR3 protein is CASSSMGSPESETQYF. In nucleotides, the CDR3 is TGTGCCAGCAGCTCAATGGGATCCCCGGAATCGGAGACCCAGTACTTC. The gene calls are TRBV28 and TRBJ2-5, with D unresolved. CDR1 MDHEN and CDR2 SYDVKM come from the germline V gene. The CDR3 consists of 16 residues. V was cut by 6 bases and J by 5 bases, with 22 bases left in between.

V gene TRBV27 combines with J gene TRBJ1-5; 9 bases are a match to TRBD1. Trimming cost V 5 bases and J 7 bases; bases outside gene matches: 12. Germline-derived CDR1 and CDR2 are MNHEY and SMNVEV (reference sequence). This CDR3 is 16 amino acids long. The CDR3 nucleotides are TGTGCCAGCAGTGCGTCCGGGACAGGGTTTAAGCAGCCCCAGCATTTT. Residues: CASSASGTGFKQPQHF.

V is TRBV7-8 and J is TRBJ2-1; the match to TRBD2 covers 9 bases. The CDR3 covers 16 residues. From germline, CDR1 is SGHVS and CDR2 FQNEAQ. Trimming cost V 3 bases and J 8 bases; bases outside gene matches: 11. This CDR3 is CASSFLSGGVIYEQFF. In nucleotides, the CDR3 is TGTGCCAGCAGCTTCCTTAGCGGGGGTGTTATATATGAGCAGTTCTTC.

The V gene is TRBV20-1, the J gene TRBJ1-1, with a weak D call TRBD1 (6 bases). Trimming removed 4 bases at V and 3 bases at J, with 9 bases between. The CDR3 is made up of 12 amino acids. CDR1 DFQATT and CDR2 SNEGSKA come from the germline V gene (reference sequence). CDR3 region: CSAKQGYTEAFF. The CDR3 nucleotides read TGCAGTGCTAAACAGGGTTACACTGAAGCTTTCTTT.

This clonotype was recorded a few times. The chain has TRBV6-1 and TRBJ1-5; TRBD1 aligns across 12 bases. V trimming: 6 bases; J trimming: 4 bases; junction bases outside the gene matches: 7. CDR1 is MNHNS, CDR2 SASEGT, per germline. This CDR3 has 16 residues. This chain's CDR3 is CASRGQGAPGNQPQHF. CDR3 coding DNA: TGTGCCAGCAGGGGACAGGGGGCACCCGGGAATCAGCCCCAGCATTTT.

The rearrangement links TRBV4-1 to TRBJ2-2; D gene uncertain. V shed 1 base and J shed 8 bases, with 11 bases lying between them. The CDR3 is made up of 14 amino acids. Germline V lookup: CDR1 MGHRA, CDR2 YSYEKL. The DNA for the CDR3 is TGCGCCAGCAGCCAAGGGGAAGTGTCGGGGGAGCTGTTTTTT. Translation gives CASSQGEVSGELFF.

This clonotype was seen only a few times. This chain connects TRBV6-2 or TRBV6-3 to TRBJ2-1, with TRBD2 matching over 8 bases. In germline, CDR1 is MNHEY, CDR2 SVGEGT. The CDR3 runs 15 residues. Losses at the gene ends were 6 bases for V and 8 bases for J; bases not matched to a gene: 12. CDR3 sequence reads: CASSLSRGGFHEQFF. CDR3 bases: TGTGCCAGCAGCCTCAGTCGGGGGGGCTTCCATGAGCAGTTCTTC.

CDR3 DNA sequence: TGTGCCACCAGCAGAGATCATTCGGGTTCCTACGAGCAGTACTTC. This encodes CATSRDHSGSYEQYF. The chain uses TRBV15 and TRBJ2-7; D is unresolved. Germline V CDR1 and CDR2: LNHNV, YYDKDF (reference sequence). The CDR3 is 15 residues long. Trimming pared 0 bases from V and 1 base from J, leaving 10 bases between.

Regarding this clonotype: A read error is possible here, since a much larger clone lies one base away. V is TRBV7-8 and J is TRBJ2-5, with a possible D match to TRBD2 (6 bases). The germline CDR1 and CDR2 sequences are SGHVS and FQNEAQ. The CDR3 length is 15 residues. V was cut by 3 bases and J by 6 bases, with 17 bases left in between. The CDR3: CASSFGGSQQKTQYF. CDR3 bases: TGTGCCAGCAGCTTCGGGGGAAGCCAACAAAAGACCCAGTACTTC.

Worth noting for this clonotype: Germline and junction disagree at one end, which may indicate a read error. The chain combines TRBV7-7 with TRBJ2-7; maybe TRBD1 (5 bases). This CDR3 comprises 15 residues. Germline CDR1 reads SSHAT; CDR2 reads FNYEAQ (reference sequence). In DNA form, the CDR3 reads TGTACCAGCAGCCCAGGGCAGGACCCATCCTACGAGCAGTACTTC. This gives the protein CTSSPGQDPSYEQYF.

This clonotype was seen at least ten times. This rearrangement joins TRBV20-1 to TRBJ1-4; 9 nucleotides align to TRBD1. This CDR3 has 15 amino acids. With 4 bases clipped from V and 7 bases from J, the junction kept 10 bases outside the gene matches. Per the germline V gene, CDR1 is DFQATT and CDR2 is SNEGSKA (reference sequence). The CDR3 sequence: CSATRRDRVIEKLFF. The CDR3, as DNA: TGCAGTGCTACTCGAAGGGACAGGGTTATTGAAAAACTGTTTTTT.